One sample yielded the 8 T cell receptor beta chains listed below, sequenced in a study of blood T cell repertoires in COVID-19. Assay used: immunoSEQ multiplex PCR; TCRdb lists only in-frame clones, some missing. Among approximately 240,000 clones listed, 80% to 95% were seen once. Sequencing used PBMCs or T cells enriched from blood (not recorded which). These receptor sequences come from a woman aged 18-35 years who had recovered from COVID-19.

This sequence joins TRBV2 and TRBJ1-2; 8 nucleotides line up with TRBD1. Per germline, CDR1 SNHLY and CDR2 FYNNEI. CDR3 size: 13 residues. Trimming cost V 4 bases and J 6 bases; bases outside gene matches: 4. CDR3 bases: TGTGCCAGCAGTGGGCAGGGGGCTGATGGCTACACCTTC. It encodes CASSGQGADGYTF. The full variable domain, completed using reference TRBV2 and TRBJ1-2, is EPEVTQTPSHQVTQMGQEVILRCVPISNHLYFYWYRQILGQKVEFLVSFYNNEISEKSEIFDDQFSVERPDGSNFTLKIRSTKLEDSAMYFCASSGQGADGYTFGSGTRLTVV.

This chain connects TRBV6-4 to TRBJ1-5, with D uncertain. The length of the CDR3 is 11 residues. Between the trimmed V and J ends, which lost 7 bases and 6 bases, there was a span of 7 bases. Germline V gene lookup returns CDR1 MRHNA and CDR2 SNTAGT. The CDR3 DNA sequence: TGTGCCAGCACGACATTTCAGCCCCAGCATTTT. This sequence encodes CASTTFQPQHF.

The chain combines TRBV28 with TRBJ1-1; D gene unclear. This CDR3 has 12 residues. V was clipped by 6 bases and J by 1 base, with 6 bases between them. In germline, CDR1 is MDHEN, CDR2 SYDVKM. CDR3 sequence: CASRTENTEAFF. CDR3 bases: TGTGCCAGCAGAACAGAGAACACTGAAGCTTTCTTT. Based on the CDR3 plus reference TRBV28 and TRBJ1-1, the full variable domain is DVKVTQSSRYLVKRTGEKVFLECVQDMDHENMFWYRQDPGLGLRLIYFSYDVKMKEKGDIPEGYSVSREKKERFSLILESASTNQTSMYLCASRTENTEAFFGQGTRLTVV.

This clone has just one count. The V and J genes are TRBV7-9 and TRBJ2-3; tentative D call: TRBD2 (5 bases). CDR3 length: 14 residues. V dropped 6 bases and J dropped 6 bases, with 16 bases sitting between them. Germline values: CDR1 SEHNR, CDR2 FQNEAQ (reference sequence). CDR3 protein: CASRDSRLGDTQYF. DNA for the CDR3: TGTGCCAGCAGGGACTCCCGCCTTGGTGATACGCAGTATTTT. Supplemented by reference TRBV7-9 and TRBJ2-3, the full variable domain reads DTGVSQNPRHKITKRGQNVTFRCDPISEHNRLYWYRQTLGQGPEFLTYFQNEAQLEKSRLLSDRFSAERPKGSFSTLEIQRTEQGDSAMYLCASRDSRLGDTQYFGPGTRLTVL.

The chain is built from TRBV5-1 and TRBJ2-1, with 7 bases aligning to TRBD2. Germline lookup yields CDR1 SGHRS and CDR2 YFSETQ. Trimming took 0 bases from V and 2 from J; bases not matched to a gene: 5. The CDR3 extends over 16 amino acids. Here the CDR3 DNA reads TGCGCCAGCAGCTTGGCAGGGACTATCCCCTACAATGAGCAGTTCTTC. Amino acids: CASSLAGTIPYNEQFF.

CDR3 region: CASSLGRAGELFF. CDR3 in DNA: TGTGCCAGTAGCCTCGGGAGGGCCGGGGAGCTGTTTTTT. The chain uses TRBV19 and TRBJ2-2; 8 bases are a match to TRBD2. V dropped 6 bases and J dropped 6; count of bases not matched to a gene: 3. Germline V gene lookup returns CDR1 LNHDA and CDR2 SQIVND (reference sequence). The CDR3 totals 13 residues.

The rearrangement uses TRBV29-1 and TRBJ2-4; D possibly corresponds to TRBD1 (6 bases). The CDR3 contains 12 residues. Germline V gene sequence: CDR1 SQVTM, CDR2 ANQGSEA. The V and J ends lost 0 bases and 6 bases respectively, with 6 bases between them. CDR3 residues: CSVEEDRNIQYF. CDR3 sequence (DNA): TGCAGCGTTGAAGAGGACAGAAACATTCAGTACTTC.

The chain combines TRBV27 with TRBJ1-3, with D perhaps matching TRBD1 (6 bases). Trimming shortened V by 2 bases and J by 5 bases, and 10 bases separated the two germline ends. In germline, CDR1 is MNHEY, CDR2 SMNVEV (reference sequence). The CDR3 loop spans 14 amino acids. Written as DNA, the CDR3 is TGTGCCAGCAGTTTAGGGGGCTGGAGAAACACCATATATTTT. It translates to CASSLGGWRNTIYF.